These T cell receptor beta chains were read from a single sample in a study of blood T cell repertoires in COVID-19. Measured with immunoSEQ multiplex PCR; TCRdb has only the in-frame clones, and not every one. The data contain about 120,000 clones, around 83% of them singletons. Sequenced sample: peripheral blood. These TCRs come from a man aged 80 or over with active or convalescent COVID-19. CDR3s include the opening cysteine and the closing phenylalanine or tryptophan. Each record gives: V gene, J gene, CDR3 length, CDR3 protein.

>TRBV9|TRBJ2-3|16
CASSGLKGADTDTQYF
>TRBV7-9|TRBJ2-2|15
CASSHGGSNTGELFF
>TRBV6-5|TRBJ2-7|15
CASSSPTGPPYEQYF
>TRBV3-1/TRBV3-2|TRBJ1-1|14
CASSQDRQGTEAFF
>TRBV9|TRBJ2-2|14
CASSVAANTGELFF
>TRBV28|TRBJ1-1|15
CASSARGRGNTEAFF
>TRBV5-6|TRBJ1-2|15
CASSLGQDPFYGYTF
>TRBV30|TRBJ1-5|13
CAWSRGGRQPQHF
>TRBV6-5|TRBJ1-1|15
CASTGARGADTEAFF
>TRBV5-5|TRBJ1-1|14
CASSVTGGSTEAFF
>TRBV5-6|TRBJ1-1|14
CASSSGQGYTEAFF
>TRBV29-1|TRBJ2-5|12
CSAWTEQETQYF
>TRBV11-3|TRBJ2-1|13
CASSLQGGNEQFF
>TRBV9|TRBJ1-2|15
CASSVEGHANYGYTF
>TRBV19|TRBJ2-7|14
CASSQQGAVYEQYF
>TRBV7-3|TRBJ2-1|16
CASSFLPAGSRNEQFF
>TRBV21-1|TRBJ2-2|14
CASSKRYGTGELFF
>TRBV6-5|TRBJ1-1|12
CASRPVQGAAFF
>TRBV6-5|TRBJ1-2|13
CASSLTANYGYTF
>TRBV7-3|TRBJ2-1|14
CASSPPGQYNEQFF
>TRBV19|TRBJ2-2|14
CASSAPDKTGELFF
>TRBV2|TRBJ1-2|13
CASSEVRNYGYTF
>TRBV30|TRBJ1-4|15
CAWSAAQGLNEKLFF
>TRBV28|TRBJ2-3|11
CASSWEGTQYF
>TRBV5-1|TRBJ2-1|16
CASSFTTGGLYNEQFF
>TRBV5-1|TRBJ1-1|13
CASRTGVYTEAFF
>TRBV3-1/TRBV3-2|TRBJ1-3|13
CASSLDFGNTIYF
>TRBV5-4|TRBJ2-3|16
CASSLRSDTSTDTQYF
>TRBV12-3/TRBV12-4|TRBJ1-3|12
CASSRQGNTIYF
>TRBV5-4|TRBJ2-5|13
CASSPGQGETQYF
>TRBV19|TRBJ2-2|12
CASSIRHGELFF
>TRBV7-3|TRBJ2-7|15
CASSLGGQGAYEQYF
>TRBV15|TRBJ2-1|16
CATSRDTGGLYNEQFF
>TRBV7-9|TRBJ2-5|12
CASSRGQETQYF
>TRBV5-1|TRBJ2-2|14
CASGRTGATGELFF
>TRBV5-1|TRBJ2-1|15
CASSLSGSSYNEQFF
>TRBV3-1/TRBV3-2|TRBJ2-7|16
CASSQDRTGPSYEQYF
>TRBV6-6|TRBJ2-6|18
CASSPLTGSGSGANVLTF
>TRBV14|TRBJ1-5|14
CASSPTGGNQPQHF
>TRBV7-8|TRBJ2-7|16
CASSLSGQGVLYEQYF
>TRBV5-1|TRBJ2-7|12
CASSVLAHEQYF
>TRBV28|TRBJ1-2|14
CASSDPPVLEGYTF
>TRBV19|TRBJ1-2|13
CASSRSDYYGYTF
>TRBV5-1|TRBJ1-4|15
CASSPGGTFFEKLFF
>TRBV4-1|TRBJ2-2|15
CASSQGQAYTGELFF
>TRBV4-3|TRBJ2-4|16
CASSQDRVLAKNIQYF
>TRBV6-2/TRBV6-3|TRBJ2-3|19
CASSYPGTSGGTSTDTQYF
>TRBV6-5|TRBJ1-3|15
CASSNAAGTGNTIYF
>TRBV5-1|TRBJ2-5|15
CASSWGQGVEETQYF